The 2 T cell receptor beta chains in this list originate from one sample, sequenced in a study of blood T cell repertoires in COVID-19. The method was immunoSEQ multiplex PCR; TCRdb's version includes in-frame clones alone and lacks a portion of them. The table has around 170,000 clones, around 67% seen once. The sequencing sample was made of peripheral blood. Every receptor here comes from a woman aged 80 or over with acute or convalescent COVID-19.

This chain links TRBV6-5 with TRBJ1-1; a possible D gene is TRBD1 (5 bases). CDR3 length equals 13 residues. Germline CDR1 and CDR2: MNHEY and SVGAGI. The V end lost 6 bases, the J end lost 1 base, and 9 bases lay between the germline ends. The CDR3 reads CASSSGRNTEAFF. CDR3 nucleotides: TGTGCCAGCAGCTCAGGGCGGAACACTGAAGCTTTCTTT.

The rearrangement links TRBV5-1 to TRBJ2-5, with D unresolved. The CDR3 consists of 14 residues. The V end was cut by 0 bases, the J end by 0 bases, with 6 bases between. From germline, CDR1 is SGHRS and CDR2 YFSETQ. The CDR3 DNA reads TGCGCCAGCAGCTTGGGACGGGACCAAGAGACCCAGTACTTC. Protein product: CASSLGRDQETQYF.